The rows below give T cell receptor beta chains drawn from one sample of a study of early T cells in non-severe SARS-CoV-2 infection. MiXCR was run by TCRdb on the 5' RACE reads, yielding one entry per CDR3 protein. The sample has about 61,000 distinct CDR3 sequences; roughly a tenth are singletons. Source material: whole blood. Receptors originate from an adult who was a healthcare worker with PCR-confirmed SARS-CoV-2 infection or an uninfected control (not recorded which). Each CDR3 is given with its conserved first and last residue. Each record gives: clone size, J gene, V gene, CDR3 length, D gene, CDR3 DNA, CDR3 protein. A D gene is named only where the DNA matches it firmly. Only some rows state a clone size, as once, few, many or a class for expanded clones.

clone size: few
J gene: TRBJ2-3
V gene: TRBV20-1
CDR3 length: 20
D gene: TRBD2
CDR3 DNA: TGCAGTGCTAGAGTTTCGGATGCCCAAGCGGCTAGCGGGGGTTTGGATACGCAGTATTTT
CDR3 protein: CSARVSDAQAASGGLDTQYF

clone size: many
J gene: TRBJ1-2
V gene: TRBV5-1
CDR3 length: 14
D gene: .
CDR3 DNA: TGCGCCAGCAGCCAGGGGACGGATCACTATGGCTACACCTTC
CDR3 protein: CASSQGTDHYGYTF

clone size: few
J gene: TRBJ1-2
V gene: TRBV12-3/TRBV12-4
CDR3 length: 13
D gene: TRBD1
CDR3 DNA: TGTGCCAGCAGTCTCGGGACAGGGGATGGCTACACCTTC
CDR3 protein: CASSLGTGDGYTF

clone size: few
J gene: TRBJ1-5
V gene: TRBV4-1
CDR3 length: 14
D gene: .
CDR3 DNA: TGCGCCAGCAGCCAAGGGACATCAAATCAGCCCCAGCATTTT
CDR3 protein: CASSQGTSNQPQHF

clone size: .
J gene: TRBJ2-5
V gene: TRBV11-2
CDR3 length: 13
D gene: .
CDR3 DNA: TGTGCCAGCAGCTTAGAACACCGCAGGGACCAGTACTTC
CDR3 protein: CASSLEHRRDQYF

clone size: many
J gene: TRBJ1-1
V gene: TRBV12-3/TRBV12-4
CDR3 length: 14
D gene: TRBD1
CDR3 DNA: TGTGCCAGCAGTGCCGGGACAGACGACACTGAAGCTTTCTTT
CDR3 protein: CASSAGTDDTEAFF

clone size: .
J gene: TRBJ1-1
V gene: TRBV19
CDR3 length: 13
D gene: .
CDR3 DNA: TGTGCCAGTGAGGACACCCTAAACACTGAAGCTTTCTTT
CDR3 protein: CASEDTLNTEAFF

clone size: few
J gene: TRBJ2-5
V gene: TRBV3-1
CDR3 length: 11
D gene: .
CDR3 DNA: TGTGCCAGCAGCCAAATCTATACCCAGTACTTC
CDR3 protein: CASSQIYTQYF

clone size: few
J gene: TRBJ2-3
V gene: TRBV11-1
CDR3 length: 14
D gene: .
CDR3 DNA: TGTGCCAGCAGCTCCTTTTTTCGCGGGGATACGCAGTATTTT
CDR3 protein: CASSSFFRGDTQYF

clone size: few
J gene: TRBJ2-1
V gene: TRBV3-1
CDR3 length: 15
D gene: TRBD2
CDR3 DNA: TGTGCCAGCAGCCAGGCACTAGCGGAGTACAATGAGCAGTTCTTC
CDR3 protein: CASSQALAEYNEQFF

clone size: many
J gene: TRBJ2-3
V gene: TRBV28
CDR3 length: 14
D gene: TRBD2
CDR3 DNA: TGTGCCAGCAGTTCCGCGGGGGGCACAGATACGCAGTATTTT
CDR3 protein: CASSSAGGTDTQYF

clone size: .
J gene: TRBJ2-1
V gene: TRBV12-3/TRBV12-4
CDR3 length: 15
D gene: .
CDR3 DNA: TGTGCCAGCAGTAAGGACGGTACGTTAGGTAATGAGCAGTTCTTC
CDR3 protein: CASSKDGTLGNEQFF

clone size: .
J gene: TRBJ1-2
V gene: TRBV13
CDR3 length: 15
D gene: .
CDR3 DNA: TGTGCCAGCAGCTCCGAGGATCTTCAAGCGGATGGCTACACCTTC
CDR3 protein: CASSSEDLQADGYTF

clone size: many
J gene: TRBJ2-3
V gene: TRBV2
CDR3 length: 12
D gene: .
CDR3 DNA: TGTGCCAGCACACAGTTCACAGATACGCAGTATTTT
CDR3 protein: CASTQFTDTQYF

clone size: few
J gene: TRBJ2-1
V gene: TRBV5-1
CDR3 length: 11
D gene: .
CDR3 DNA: TGCGCCAGCAGCTTTGCTGGTGAGCAGTTCTTC
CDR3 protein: CASSFAGEQFF

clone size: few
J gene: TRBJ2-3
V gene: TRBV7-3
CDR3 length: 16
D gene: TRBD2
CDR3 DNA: TGTGCCAGCAGCCTGACAGCGGGAGCCTACACAGATACGCAGTATTTT
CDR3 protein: CASSLTAGAYTDTQYF

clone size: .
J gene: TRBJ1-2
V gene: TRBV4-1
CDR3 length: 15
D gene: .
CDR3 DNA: TGCGCCAGCAGCCAAGACAGGGCAACTAACTATGGCTACACCTTC
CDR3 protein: CASSQDRATNYGYTF

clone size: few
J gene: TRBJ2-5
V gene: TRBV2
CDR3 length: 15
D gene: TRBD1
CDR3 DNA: TGTGCCAGTACGGGACAGGTCTCTGCGAAAGAGACCCAGTACTTC
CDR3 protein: CASTGQVSAKETQYF

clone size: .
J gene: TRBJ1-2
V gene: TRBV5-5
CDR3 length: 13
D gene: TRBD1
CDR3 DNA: TGTGCCAGCAGCTGGACAGGGAACTATGGCTACACCTTC
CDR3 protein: CASSWTGNYGYTF

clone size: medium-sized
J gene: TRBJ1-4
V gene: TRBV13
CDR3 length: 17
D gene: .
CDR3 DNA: TGTGCCAGCAGCTTAAGAGGAGGGTTTGCAACTAATGAAAAACTGTTTTTT
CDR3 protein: CASSLRGGFATNEKLFF

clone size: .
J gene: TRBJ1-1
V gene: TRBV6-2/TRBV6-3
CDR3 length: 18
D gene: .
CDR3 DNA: TGTGCCAGCAGACCCGATATTAGGGGGGGGAGACCTAACACTGAAGCTTTCTTT
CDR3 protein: CASRPDIRGGRPNTEAFF

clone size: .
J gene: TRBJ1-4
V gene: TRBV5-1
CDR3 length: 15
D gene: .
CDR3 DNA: TGCGCCAGCAGCTTGGGGACAGTCGGTAATGAAAAACTGTTTTTT
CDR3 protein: CASSLGTVGNEKLFF

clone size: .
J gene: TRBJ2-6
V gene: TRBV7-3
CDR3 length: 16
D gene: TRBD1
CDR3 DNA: TGTGCCAGCAGCCTGACAGGGAGCTCTGGGGCCAACGTCCTGACTTTC
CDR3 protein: CASSLTGSSGANVLTF

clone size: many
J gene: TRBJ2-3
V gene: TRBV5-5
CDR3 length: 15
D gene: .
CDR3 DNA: TGTGCCAGCAGCCTCAGCCCGAGGGGATCAGATACGCAGTATTTT
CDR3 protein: CASSLSPRGSDTQYF

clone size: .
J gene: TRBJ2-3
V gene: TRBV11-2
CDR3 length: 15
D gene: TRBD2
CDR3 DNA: TGTGCCAGCAGCCCAGCGGGGGGCCAGAGAGATACGCAGTATTTT
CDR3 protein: CASSPAGGQRDTQYF

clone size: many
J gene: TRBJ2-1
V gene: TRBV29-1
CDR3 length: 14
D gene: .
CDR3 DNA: TGCAGCGTTGAAGTCCCAAGCAGGGACAATGAGCAGTTCTTC
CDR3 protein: CSVEVPSRDNEQFF

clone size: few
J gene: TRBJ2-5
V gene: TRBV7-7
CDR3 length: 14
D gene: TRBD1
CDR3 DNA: TGTGCCAGCAGCCCGGGACAGGGCCAAGAGACCCAGTACTTC
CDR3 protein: CASSPGQGQETQYF

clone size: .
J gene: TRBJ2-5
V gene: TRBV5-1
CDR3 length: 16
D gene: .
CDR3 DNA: TGCGCCAGCAGCCAGGAGGGGCTAGGGTCACAAGAGACCCAGTACTTC
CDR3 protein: CASSQEGLGSQETQYF

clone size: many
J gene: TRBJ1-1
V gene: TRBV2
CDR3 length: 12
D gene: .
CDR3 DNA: TGTGCCAGCAGTGAAATGGACACTGAAGCTTTCTTT
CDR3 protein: CASSEMDTEAFF

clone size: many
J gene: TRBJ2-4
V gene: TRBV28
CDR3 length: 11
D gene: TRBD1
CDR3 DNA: TGTGCCAGCAGTGACAGGGGGCGGAAGTACTTC
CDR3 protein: CASSDRGRKYF

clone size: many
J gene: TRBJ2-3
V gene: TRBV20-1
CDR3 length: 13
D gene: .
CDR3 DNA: TGCAGTGCTAGAGCCCCAGCAACAGATACGCAGTATTTT
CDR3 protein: CSARAPATDTQYF

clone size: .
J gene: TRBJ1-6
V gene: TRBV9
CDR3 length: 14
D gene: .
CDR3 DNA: TGTGCCAGCAGCGTAGGCACACCGAATTCACCCCTCCACTTT
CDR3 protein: CASSVGTPNSPLHF

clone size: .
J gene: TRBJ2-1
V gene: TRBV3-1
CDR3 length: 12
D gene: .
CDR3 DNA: TGTGCCAGCAGCCAAGGTCTGGATGAGCAGTTCTTC
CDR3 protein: CASSQGLDEQFF

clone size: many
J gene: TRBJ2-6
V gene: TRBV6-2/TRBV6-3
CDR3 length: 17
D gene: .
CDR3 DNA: TGTGCCAGCAGTTACTCGCGACAGGACTCTGGGGCCAACGTCCTGACTTTC
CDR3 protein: CASSYSRQDSGANVLTF

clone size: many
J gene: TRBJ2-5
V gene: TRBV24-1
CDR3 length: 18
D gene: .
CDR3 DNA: TGTGCCACCAGTGATTTGAGTACCGGGACGGAGAACCAAGAGACCCAGTACTTC
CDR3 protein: CATSDLSTGTENQETQYF

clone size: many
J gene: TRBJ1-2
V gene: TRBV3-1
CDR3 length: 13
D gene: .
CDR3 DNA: TGTGCCAGCAGCCAAGTGAGGTCCCATGGCTACACCTTC
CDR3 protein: CASSQVRSHGYTF

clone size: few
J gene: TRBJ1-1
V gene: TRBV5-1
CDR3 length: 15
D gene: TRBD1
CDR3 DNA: TGCGCCAGCAGCAGCCGGGACAGGGGGCAAGAGGAAGCTTTCTTT
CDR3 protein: CASSSRDRGQEEAFF

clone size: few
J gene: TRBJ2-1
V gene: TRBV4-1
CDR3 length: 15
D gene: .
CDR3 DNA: TGCGCCAGCAGCCAAGCCCAGGGGGGCTACAATGAGCAGTTCTTC
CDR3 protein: CASSQAQGGYNEQFF

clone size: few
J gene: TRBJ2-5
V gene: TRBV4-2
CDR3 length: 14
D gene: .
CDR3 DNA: TGTGCCAGCAGCCAAAGGACTGATCAAGAGACCCAGTACTTC
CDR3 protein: CASSQRTDQETQYF

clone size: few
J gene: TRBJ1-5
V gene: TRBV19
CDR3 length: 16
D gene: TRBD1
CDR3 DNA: TGTGCCAGTAGTATCCGGGACAGTTATAGCAATCAGCCCCAGCATTTT
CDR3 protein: CASSIRDSYSNQPQHF

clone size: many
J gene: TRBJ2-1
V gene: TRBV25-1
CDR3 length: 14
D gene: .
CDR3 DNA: TGTGCCAGCAGTGAAGGTCGGGGGCCGAATGAGCAGTTCTTC
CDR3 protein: CASSEGRGPNEQFF

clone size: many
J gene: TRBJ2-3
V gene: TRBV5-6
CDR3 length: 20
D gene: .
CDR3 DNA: TGTGCCAGCAGTTTCCTAACCGCGGGGCGTGGGGGCAAGAGCACAGATACGCAGTATTTT
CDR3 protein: CASSFLTAGRGGKSTDTQYF

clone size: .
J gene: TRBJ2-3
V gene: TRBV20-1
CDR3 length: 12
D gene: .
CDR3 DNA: TGCAGTGCTGCACGGCCGACAGATACGCAGTATTTT
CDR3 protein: CSAARPTDTQYF

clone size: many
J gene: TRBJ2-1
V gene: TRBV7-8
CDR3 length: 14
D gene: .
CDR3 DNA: TGTGCCAGCAGCGCAGGCCTTGGAGCCCATGAGCAGTTCTTC
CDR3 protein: CASSAGLGAHEQFF

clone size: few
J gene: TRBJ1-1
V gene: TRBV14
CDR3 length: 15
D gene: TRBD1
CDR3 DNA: TGTGCCAGCAGCCACATGCGACAGGGCTACACTGAAGCTTTCTTT
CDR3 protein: CASSHMRQGYTEAFF

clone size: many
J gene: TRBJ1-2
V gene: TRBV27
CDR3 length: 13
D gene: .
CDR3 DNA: TGTGCCAGCAGTTTCGGATTTAACTATGGCTACACCTTC
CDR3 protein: CASSFGFNYGYTF

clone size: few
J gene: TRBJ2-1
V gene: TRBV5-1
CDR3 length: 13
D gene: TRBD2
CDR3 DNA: TGCGCCACCAACGGGACTAGGAGGAATGAGCAGTTCTTC
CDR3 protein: CATNGTRRNEQFF

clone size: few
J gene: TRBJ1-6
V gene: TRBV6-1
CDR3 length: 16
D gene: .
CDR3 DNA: TGTGCCAGCAGTGTCTATTGGGAAGGGCAGGGCTCACCCCTCCACTTT
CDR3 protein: CASSVYWEGQGSPLHF

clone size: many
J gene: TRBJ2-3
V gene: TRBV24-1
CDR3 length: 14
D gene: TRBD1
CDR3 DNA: TGTGCCACCAGTGAAACCGACAGGGAGGATACGCAGTATTTT
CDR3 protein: CATSETDREDTQYF

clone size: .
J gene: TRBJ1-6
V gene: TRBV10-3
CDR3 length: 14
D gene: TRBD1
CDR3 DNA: TGTGCCATCAGCTGGACAGGGATTGGTTCACCCCTCCACTTT
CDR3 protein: CAISWTGIGSPLHF

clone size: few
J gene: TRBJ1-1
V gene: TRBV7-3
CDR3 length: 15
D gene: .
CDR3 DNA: TGTGCCAGCAGCTTAAAAGGAGGGATGAACACTGAAGCTTTCTTT
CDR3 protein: CASSLKGGMNTEAFF

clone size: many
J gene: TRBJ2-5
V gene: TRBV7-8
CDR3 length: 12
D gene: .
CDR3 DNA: TGTGCCAGCAGCCCCCTCCTAGAGACCCAGTACTTC
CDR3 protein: CASSPLLETQYF

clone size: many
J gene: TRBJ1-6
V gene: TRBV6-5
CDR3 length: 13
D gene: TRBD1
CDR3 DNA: TGTGCCAGCACCGGACAGGGGGATTCACCCCTCCACTTT
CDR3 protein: CASTGQGDSPLHF

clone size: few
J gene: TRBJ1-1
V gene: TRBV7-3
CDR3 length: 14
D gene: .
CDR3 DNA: TGTGCCAGCAGGGCAGGGCGTACGAACACTGAAGCTTTCTTT
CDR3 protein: CASRAGRTNTEAFF

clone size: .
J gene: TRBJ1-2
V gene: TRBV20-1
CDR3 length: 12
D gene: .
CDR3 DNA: TGCAGTGCAAGAGGCACAGACTATGGCTACACCTTC
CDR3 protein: CSARGTDYGYTF

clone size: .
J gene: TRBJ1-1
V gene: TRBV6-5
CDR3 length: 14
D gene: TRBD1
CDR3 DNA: TGTGCCAGCAGTATGAGACAGGGAGTGACTGAAGCTTTCTTT
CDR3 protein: CASSMRQGVTEAFF

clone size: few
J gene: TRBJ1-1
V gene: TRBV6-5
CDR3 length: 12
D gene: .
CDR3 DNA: TGTGCCAGCAGTTACTCGGGAGGGGTGACTTTCTTT
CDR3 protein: CASSYSGGVTFF

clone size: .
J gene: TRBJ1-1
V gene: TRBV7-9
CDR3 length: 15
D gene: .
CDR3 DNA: TGTGCCAGCAGCCACAGTATTTGGGGGGCAACTGAAGCTTTCTTT
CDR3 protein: CASSHSIWGATEAFF

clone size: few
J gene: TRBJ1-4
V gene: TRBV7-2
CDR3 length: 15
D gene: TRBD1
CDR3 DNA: TGTGCCAGCAGCTCTGGTGGACAGGGGTATGAAAAACTGTTTTTT
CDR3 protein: CASSSGGQGYEKLFF